This T cell receptor (beta chain) appears in the sequencing data of a study of graft-versus-host responses after intestinal transplantation. The overall study: Induction with anti-thymocyte globulin, then tacrolimus and steroids for roughly 3 years, was given to all recipients. General study points: In patients with graft-donor T cell macrochimerism, allograft graft-versus-host to host-versus-graft clonal ratios were high. Ileal or blood samples showed some GvH clones first, and such clones were also found in recipient marrow.

A word on this clone: Its specificity is unknown.

Data came from immunoSEQ multiplex PCR; TCRdb stores just in-frame clones and leaves some out. The repertoire has approximately 49,000 clones, more than 80% of them found once; the top ten carry 0.55% to 0.8%. The CDR3 is made up of 12 amino acids. V shed 5 bases and J shed 1 base, with 6 bases lying between them. Germline-derived CDR1 and CDR2 are GTSNPN and SVGIG (reference sequence). This TCR was recovered from a human donor who was the organ donor for an intestinal transplant. Sequencing was performed on unstimulated CD4+ T cells sorted from spleen or lymph node cells, taken before transplant. This chain joins TRBV30 and TRBJ1-3; D is unclear. As DNA, the CDR3 is TGTGCCTGGGACAAATCTGGAAACACCATATATTTT. Translating it yields CAWDKSGNTIYF.